The following is a T cell receptor beta chain sequence with its context. The germline CDR1 and CDR2 sequences are PRHDT and FYEKMQ (reference sequence). V lost 4 bases to trimming and J lost 2 bases; unmatched junction nucleotides: 7. This CDR3 comprises 16 residues. Indicated treatment: randomized to nivolumab then ipilimumab (arm A) or the reverse (arm B). PBMC sorting kept live CD3+CD8+ cells without CD19 or CD56. Some clones are missing from TCRdb's copy, which holds only in-frame ones; the method was immunoSEQ multiplex PCR. The data hold some 6,000 clones, with roughly 52% observed a single time. This sample stems from a study of sequential checkpoint blockade in melanoma.

The source material was CD8+ T cells sorted from blood (inferred from file names), sampled from a patient given nivolumab and ipilimumab in sequence. The TCR comes from a human donor with melanoma. V is TRBV13 and J is TRBJ2-3; 9 bases are a match to TRBD2. The CDR3 DNA reads as TGTGCCAGCAGCTCAATAGCGGGGGAGAACACAGATACGCAGTATTTT. Translated: CASSSIAGENTDTQYF.